These 9 T cell receptor beta chains originate from one sample sequenced in a study of blood T cell repertoires in COVID-19. The assay was immunoSEQ multiplex PCR, and TCRdb's table has in-frame clones only and misses some. The sample consists of about 68,000 clones, less than 95% of them appearing once. Sequenced: peripheral blood. The source of these receptors is a man in his fifties with COVID-19, enrolled during active disease.

The rearrangement joins TRBV7-2 to TRBJ2-3, with 11 bases fitting TRBD2. Germline V gene lookup returns CDR1 SGHTA and CDR2 FQGNSA. The CDR3 sequence is 15 residues long. V lost 6 bases and J lost 1; bases outside the gene matches: 3. This CDR3 reads CASSIAGGGTDTQYF. Here the CDR3 DNA reads TGTGCCAGCAGTATAGCGGGAGGGGGCACAGATACGCAGTATTTT.

The CDR3 region has the DNA TGTGCCAGCCTGGGGGACAGGGCGGACACTGAAGCTTTCTTT. The encoded protein is CASLGDRADTEAFF. The chain recombines TRBV19 with TRBJ1-1; TRBD1 agrees at 9 bases. The CDR3 has 14 residues. With 9 bases clipped from V and 3 bases from J, the junction kept 8 bases outside the gene matches. Per the germline V gene, CDR1 is LNHDA and CDR2 is SQIVND (reference sequence).

This clone was observed once. The chain recombines TRBV27 with TRBJ1-5; 8 nucleotides align to TRBD1. The V and J ends lost 4 bases and 2 bases, in that order; junction bases with no gene match: 1. Germline V lookup: CDR1 MNHEY, CDR2 SMNVEV (reference sequence). CDR3 length: 14 amino acids. CDR3 coding DNA: TGTGCCAGCAGTTCAGGGGGCCGCAATCAGCCCCAGCATTTT. Protein: CASSSGGRNQPQHF.

The CDR3 loop is CASSVTGNYNEQFF. CDR3 coding DNA: TGTGCCAGCAGCGTTACGGGAAACTACAATGAGCAGTTCTTC. The chain joins TRBV9 to TRBJ2-1, with a tentative D call TRBD2 (5 bases). The CDR3 is made up of 14 amino acids. Germline lookup yields CDR1 SGDLS and CDR2 YYNGEE. Trimming pared 2 bases from V and 3 bases from J, leaving 9 bases between.

The rearrangement joins TRBV12-3 or TRBV12-4 to TRBJ2-1; D possibly corresponds to TRBD2 (6 bases). The CDR3 contains 13 residues. Trimming cost V 1 base and J 6 bases, with 7 bases left between them. The CDR3 is CASSLVLANEQFF. CDR3 coding DNA: TGTGCCAGCAGTTTAGTACTAGCCAATGAGCAGTTCTTC.

The chain employs TRBV29-1 and TRBJ2-7; 10 bases match TRBD1. V dropped 6 bases and J dropped 5; count of bases not matched to a gene: 7. Germline assignment: CDR1 SQVTM and CDR2 ANQGSEA. CDR3 length: 13 amino acids. Here the CDR3 DNA reads TGCAGCGTCACTCCGACAGGGGGCCACGAGCAGTACTTC. Its protein is CSVTPTGGHEQYF.

This clone was counted once. The chain uses TRBV7-9 and TRBJ2-1; no reliable D call. Germline loops: CDR1 SEHNR, CDR2 FQNEAQ (reference sequence). The CDR3 sequence is 14 residues long. V lost 3 bases, J lost 9 bases, and 15 bases lay in between. The CDR3 DNA is TGTGCCAGCAGCTTTGTTGTCCCTGGCAGTGAGCAGTTCTTC. Its protein product is CASSFVVPGSEQFF.

The chain combines TRBV7-2 with TRBJ2-7, with D possibly TRBD1 on 6 matching bases. Germline V gives CDR1 SGHTA, CDR2 FQGNSA. V shed 2 bases and J shed 2 bases, with 13 bases lying between them. There are 15 residues in the CDR3. DNA of the CDR3: TGTGCCAGCAGCTTACTGGGGGCAAAGGCCTACGAGCAGTACTTC. It codes for CASSLLGAKAYEQYF.

J is TRBJ2-7 and V is TRBV2; no reliable D call. CDR1 is SNHLY, CDR2 FYNNEI, per germline. Trimming shortened V by 6 bases and J by 0 bases, and 6 bases separated the two germline ends. The CDR3 is 12 amino acids. The CDR3 loop is CASRVGSYEQYF. The CDR3 region has the DNA TGTGCCAGCAGGGTCGGCTCCTACGAGCAGTACTTC.